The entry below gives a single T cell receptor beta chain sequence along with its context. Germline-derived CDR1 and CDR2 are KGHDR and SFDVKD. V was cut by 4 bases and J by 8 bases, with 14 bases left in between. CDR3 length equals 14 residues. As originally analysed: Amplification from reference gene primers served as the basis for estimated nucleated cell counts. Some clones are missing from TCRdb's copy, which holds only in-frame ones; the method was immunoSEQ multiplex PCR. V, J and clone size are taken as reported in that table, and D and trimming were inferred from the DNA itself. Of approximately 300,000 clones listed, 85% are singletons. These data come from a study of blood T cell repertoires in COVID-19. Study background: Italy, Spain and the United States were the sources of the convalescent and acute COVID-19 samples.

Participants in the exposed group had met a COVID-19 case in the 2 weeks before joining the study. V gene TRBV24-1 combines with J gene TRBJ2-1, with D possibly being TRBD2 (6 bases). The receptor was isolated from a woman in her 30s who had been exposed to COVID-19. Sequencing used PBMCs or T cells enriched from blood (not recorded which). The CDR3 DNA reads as TGTGCCACCAGTGACACTACTAGCTTGCATGAGCAGTTCTTC. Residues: CATSDTTSLHEQFF.